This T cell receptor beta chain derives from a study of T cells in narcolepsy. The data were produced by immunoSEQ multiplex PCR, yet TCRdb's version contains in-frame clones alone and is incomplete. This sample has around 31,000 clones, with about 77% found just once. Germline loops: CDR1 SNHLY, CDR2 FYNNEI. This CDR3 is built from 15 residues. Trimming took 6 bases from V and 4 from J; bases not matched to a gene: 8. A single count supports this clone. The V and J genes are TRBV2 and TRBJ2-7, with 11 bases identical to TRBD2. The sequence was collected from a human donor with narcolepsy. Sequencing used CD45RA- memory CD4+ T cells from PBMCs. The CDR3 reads CASSPTSGSTYEQYF. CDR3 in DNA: TGTGCCAGCAGCCCCACTAGCGGGAGTACTTACGAGCAGTACTTC.